A single sample gave rise to the 17 T cell receptor beta chains below, sequenced in a study of a mutant IDH1 vaccine in newly diagnosed glioma. Profiling relied on immunoSEQ multiplex PCR, and the TCRdb table lists in-frame clones only, not all of them. The table records about 38,000 clones, roughly 74% of them present only once. Noted time point: week 5, during vaccination. Mutant IDH1 20-mer peptide, at 300 ug, made up each vaccine dose, with topical imiquimod. These TCRs' antigens remain unknown. Material: PBMCs, obtained from a glioma patient whose treatment included an IDH1 peptide vaccine. The receptors come from a man aged 35-49 years with glioma.

This chain links TRBV2 with TRBJ1-2; possible D gene TRBD1, 5 bases. V shed 6 bases and J shed 5 bases, with 16 bases lying between them. The CDR3 has 14 amino acids. Per germline, CDR1 SNHLY and CDR2 FYNNEI. The CDR3 region is CASSGSGTEYGYTF. The CDR3 DNA follows: TGTGCCAGCAGCGGTTCTGGGACGGAGTATGGCTACACCTTC.

This rearrangement joins TRBV6-1 to TRBJ1-2, with D perhaps matching TRBD1 (5 bases). This CDR3 region has 14 residues. V shed 2 bases and J shed 8 bases, with 15 bases lying between them. Germline lookup yields CDR1 MNHNS and CDR2 SASEGT. The CDR3 DNA sequence: TGTGCCAGCAGTGAATCCCGGGCAGGGCGAGGCTACACCTTC. Translated, it gives CASSESRAGRGYTF.

The chain recombines TRBV21-1 with TRBJ2-5; whether TRBD1, the table's D call, matches the DNA was not checked. The J call is doubtful: the DNA matches TRBJ2-7 better. TRBV21-1 is a pseudogene segment. The CDR3 is made up of 18 amino acids. The DNA for the CDR3 is TGTGCCAGCAGAACCCGGGTCCAGGGCGTCCCCTCCCCATACGAGCAGTACTTC. Its protein product is CASRTRVQGVPSPYEQYF.

The table lists this clone with a few counts. The chain links TRBV19 to TRBJ1-5, with 7 bases lining up with TRBD1. The V segment lost 4 bases and the J segment 2 bases; nucleotides outside the gene matches: 11. This CDR3 comprises 17 residues. The germline CDR1 and CDR2 sequences are LNHDA and SQIVND (reference sequence). CDR3 loop: CASSTHKGARGNQPQHF. CDR3 in DNA: TGTGCCAGTAGTACCCATAAGGGGGCGAGGGGCAATCAGCCCCAGCATTTT. The full variable domain, rest sourced from reference TRBV19 and TRBJ1-5, is DGGITQSPKYLFRKEGQNVTLSCEQNLNHDAMYWYRQDPGQGLRLIYYSQIVNDFQKGDIAEGYSVSREKKESFPLTVTSAQKNPTAFYLCASSTHKGARGNQPQHFGDGTRLSIL.

The CDR3 coding sequence is TGTGCCAGCAGCTTGGCCGGGACACTCTACGAGCAGTACTTC. As protein: CASSLAGTLYEQYF. The chain has TRBV5-6 and TRBJ2-7; the D gene is possibly TRBD1 (6 bases). The germline V gene encodes CDR1 SGHDT and CDR2 YYEEEE. CDR3 length: 14 amino acids. Trimming took 0 bases from V and 3 from J, leaving 10 bases between them.

CDR3 nucleotide sequence: TGTGCCAGCAGTTACTCAAGGGGGTCGGGAAACACCATATATTTT. Translation gives CASSYSRGSGNTIYF. This chain links TRBV6-5 with TRBJ1-3, with a possible D match to TRBD1 (6 bases). V shed 0 bases and J shed 4 bases, with 10 bases lying between them. Germline CDR1 MNHEY, CDR2 SVGAGI. The CDR3 covers 15 residues.

This clone was picked up a small number of times. The chain joins TRBV27 to TRBJ1-1; no firm D call. Per germline, CDR1 MNHEY and CDR2 SMNVEV (reference sequence). Between the trimmed V and J ends, which lost 8 bases and 5 bases, there was a span of 9 bases. The CDR3 is made up of 11 amino acids. CDR3 sequence reads: CASGFETEAFF. In nucleotides, the CDR3 is TGTGCCAGCGGATTTGAAACTGAAGCTTTCTTT.

In this sample, this clone turned up once. The chain is built from TRBV2 and TRBJ2-2, with D perhaps matching TRBD1 (5 bases). CDR1 is SNHLY and CDR2 is FYNNEI in the germline V gene. V gave up 4 bases and J gave up 6 bases, with 15 bases separating them. This CDR3 has 15 residues. DNA of the CDR3: TGTGCCAGCAGTGGGGGCAGGGTTCTACCCGGGGAGCTGTTTTTT. Translation: CASSGGRVLPGELFF. Together with reference TRBV2 and TRBJ2-2, the CDR3 gives the full variable domain: EPEVTQTPSHQVTQMGQEVILRCVPISNHLYFYWYRQILGQKVEFLVSFYNNEISEKSEIFDDQFSVERPDGSNFTLKIRSTKLEDSAMYFCASSGGRVLPGELFFGEGSRLTVL.

The V and J genes are TRBV7-9 and TRBJ1-5; D gene unclear. Germline CDR1 reads SEHNR; CDR2 reads FQNEAQ (reference sequence). V shed 1 base and J shed 6 bases, with 10 bases lying between them. This CDR3 spans 14 amino acids. The CDR3: CASSLGRLGQPQHF. CDR3 DNA: TGTGCCAGCAGCTTAGGTCGGTTGGGTCAGCCCCAGCATTTT.

In this sample, this clone turned up a few times. This chain joins TRBV7-2 and TRBJ1-3; D not certain. The CDR3 extends over 15 amino acids. Trimming cost V 1 base and J 0 bases, with 7 bases left between them. Germline loops: CDR1 SGHTA, CDR2 FQGNSA. The CDR3 DNA reads TGTGCCAGCAGCTTAGGACAAACCTCTGGAAACACCATATATTTT. It translates to CASSLGQTSGNTIYF.

This clone turned up a few times. The chain carries TRBV30 and TRBJ2-1; D remains ambiguous. The CDR3 contains 11 residues. Trimming pared 3 bases from V and 4 bases from J, leaving 4 bases between. Germline V CDR1 and CDR2: GTSNPN, SVGIG (reference sequence). This chain's CDR3 is CAWRGYNEQFF. CDR3 DNA sequence: TGTGCCTGGAGGGGGTACAATGAGCAGTTCTTC.

The rearrangement uses TRBV5-1 and TRBJ1-2; the D gene is possibly TRBD1 (6 bases). The CDR3 sequence is 18 residues long. Germline V gene lookup returns CDR1 SGHRS and CDR2 YFSETQ. V lost 4 bases and J 0 bases, leaving 22 bases between the germline ends. Here the CDR3 DNA reads TGCGCCAGCAGCCCTGCACCGGGACAAGTGGCCCCTAACTATGGCTACACCTTC. Its translation: CASSPAPGQVAPNYGYTF.

This clone is classed as medium-sized. The chain is built from TRBV5-4 and TRBJ2-1; possible D gene TRBD2, 6 bases. Germline V gene data show CDR1 as SGHNT and CDR2 as YYREEE (reference sequence). The CDR3 contains 13 residues. V was trimmed by 0 bases and J by 10 bases, leaving 11 bases between them. The CDR3 nucleotides read TGTGCCAGCAGCTTGGAGGGGCGGGGAGAGCAGTTCTTC. The encoded protein is CASSLEGRGEQFF.

J is TRBJ2-7 and V is TRBV2; D not resolved. This CDR3 is 10 amino acids long. Trimming stripped 6 bases from V and 6 bases from J, with 6 bases between. CDR1 is SNHLY, CDR2 FYNNEI, per germline. The CDR3 protein is CASRGSEQYF. The CDR3, as DNA: TGTGCCAGCAGGGGATCCGAGCAGTACTTC.

The rearrangement joins TRBV5-1 to TRBJ2-1; TRBD1 is a possible D gene (6 bases). Trimming took off 4 bases at V and 3 bases at J, with 11 bases between the two ends. Germline values: CDR1 SGHRS, CDR2 YFSETQ. CDR3 length equals 14 residues. CDR3 loop: CASSGGRGYNEQFF. The CDR3 DNA sequence: TGCGCCAGCAGCGGGGGCAGGGGCTACAATGAGCAGTTCTTC.

The V gene is TRBV19, the J gene TRBJ1-6; D is unresolved. CDR3 length: 13 residues. V was cut by 3 bases and J by 6 bases, with 6 bases left in between. Germline V gene data show CDR1 as LNHDA and CDR2 as SQIVND (reference sequence). The CDR3 DNA follows: TGTGCCAGTAGTATCCGCAGTAATTCACCCCTCCACTTT. Translation gives CASSIRSNSPLHF.

The chain uses TRBV7-2 and TRBJ2-7; D might be TRBD1 or TRBD2, each matching 5 bases. V was clipped by 5 bases and J by 11 bases, with 22 bases between them. The CDR3 is 14 amino acids. Germline CDR1 is SGHTA and CDR2 is FQGNSA. CDR3 protein: CASSPWDGVTREYF. As DNA, the CDR3 is TGTGCCAGCAGCCCTTGGGACGGGGTTACGAGGGAGTACTTC.